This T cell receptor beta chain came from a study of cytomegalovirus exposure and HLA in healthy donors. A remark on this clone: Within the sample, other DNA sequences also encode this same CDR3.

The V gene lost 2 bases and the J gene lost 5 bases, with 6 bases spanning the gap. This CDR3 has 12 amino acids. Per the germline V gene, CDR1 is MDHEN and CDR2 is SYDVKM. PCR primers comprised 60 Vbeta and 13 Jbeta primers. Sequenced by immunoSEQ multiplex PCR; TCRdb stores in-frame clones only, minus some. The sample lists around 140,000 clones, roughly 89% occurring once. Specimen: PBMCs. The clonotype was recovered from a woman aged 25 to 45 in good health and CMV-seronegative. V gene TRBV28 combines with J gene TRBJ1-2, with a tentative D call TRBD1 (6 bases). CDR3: CASSLQGYGYTF. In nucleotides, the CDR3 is TGTGCCAGCAGTTTACAGGGGTATGGCTACACCTTC.